This T cell receptor beta chain was captured in a study of blood T cell dynamics during melanoma immunotherapy. The wider study: Patients with metastatic melanoma got pembrolizumab or nivolumab-ipilimumab as first-line care.

Time point denoted: week 3, after first cycle of checkpoint inhibitor. Sampling occurred pretreatment (T0) and at week 3 (W3), after cycle one of checkpoint blockade. Response was assessed by RECIST 1.1 at 12 weeks, except a couple of rapid progressors. Per germline, CDR1 SGHDT and CDR2 YYEEEE. The V gene lost 4 bases and the J gene lost 0 bases, with 16 bases spanning the gap. The CDR3 covers 16 residues. TCRdb's table, derived via immunoSEQ multiplex PCR, lists solely in-frame clones and lacks some. The data contain about 1,900 clones, around 93% of them singletons. Points on this clone: What it recognizes is unknown.

General study points: The most clonal sorted CD8+ subset, immune-effector cells, was closest to cell-free DNA CDR3 sequences.

The source was effector memory CD8+ T cells from blood, collected from a patient treated with checkpoint blockade. The TCR sequence derives from a human donor with melanoma. This chain uses TRBV5-6 with TRBJ2-5; D might be TRBD2 (6 bases). CDR3 DNA: TGTGCCAGCAGCCCCGGCGGGGCGTGGAACCAAGAGACCCAGTACTTC. Its translation: CASSPGGAWNQETQYF.